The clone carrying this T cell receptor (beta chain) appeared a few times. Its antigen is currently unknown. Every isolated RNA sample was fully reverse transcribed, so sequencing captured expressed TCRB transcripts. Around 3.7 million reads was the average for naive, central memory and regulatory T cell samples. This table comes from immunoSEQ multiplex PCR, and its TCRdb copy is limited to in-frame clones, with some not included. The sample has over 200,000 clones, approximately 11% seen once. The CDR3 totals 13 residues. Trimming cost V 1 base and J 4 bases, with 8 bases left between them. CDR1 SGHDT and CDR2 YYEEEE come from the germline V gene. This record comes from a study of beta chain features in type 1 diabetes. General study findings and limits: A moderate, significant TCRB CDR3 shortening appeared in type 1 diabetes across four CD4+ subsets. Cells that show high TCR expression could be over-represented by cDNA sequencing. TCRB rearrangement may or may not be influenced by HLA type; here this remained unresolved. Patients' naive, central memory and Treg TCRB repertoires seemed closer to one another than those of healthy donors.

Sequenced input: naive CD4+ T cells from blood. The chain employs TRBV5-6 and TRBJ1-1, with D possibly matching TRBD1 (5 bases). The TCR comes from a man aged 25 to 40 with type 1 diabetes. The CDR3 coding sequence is TGTGCCAGCAGCTTGCAGGGAGGCACTGAAGCTTTCTTT. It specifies CASSLQGGTEAFF.